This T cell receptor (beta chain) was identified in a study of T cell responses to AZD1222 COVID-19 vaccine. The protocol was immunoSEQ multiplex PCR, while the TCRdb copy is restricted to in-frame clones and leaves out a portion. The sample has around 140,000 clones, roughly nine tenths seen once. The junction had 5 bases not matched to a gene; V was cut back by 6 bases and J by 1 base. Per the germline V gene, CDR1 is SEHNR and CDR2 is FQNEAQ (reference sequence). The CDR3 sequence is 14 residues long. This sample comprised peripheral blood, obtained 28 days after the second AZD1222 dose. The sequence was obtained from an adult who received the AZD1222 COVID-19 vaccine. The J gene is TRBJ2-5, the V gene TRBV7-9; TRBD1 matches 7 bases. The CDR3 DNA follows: TGTGCCAGCAGGGGGACAGCGACCCAAGAGACCCAGTACTTC. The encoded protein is CASRGTATQETQYF.